Each of the 9 T cell receptor delta chains below was sequenced from the same sample in a study of gamma-delta T cells after stem cell transplantation (TCRdb year 2016). Receptor libraries were prepared by RT-PCR. The sequencer was an Illumina MiSeq. Clone calls in TCRdb were regenerated from the public reads with CATT, after which identical DNA sequences shared one row. A total of about 3,400 delta-chain clones appear in this sample, 16% of them only once. The ten largest account for around 13% of the sample. The source material was gamma-delta T cells. The receptors stem from a human donor. It is not recorded whose cells these are; they may come from a transplant donor.

This clone has just a few counts. TCRdb assigns this DNA the protein of a much larger clone, which departs from its translation at residue 5; this likely reflects a read error, and the protein shown comes from translating the DNA. The J gene is TRDJ3, the V gene TRDV2, with 11 nucleotides matching TRDD3. The ends lost 3 bases at V and 2 bases at J; junction bases unmatched: 5. Germline CDR1 GEAIGNYY, CDR2 EKD. CDR3 length equals 18 residues. The CDR3 protein is CACDAILGDTWDTRQMFF. The CDR3 bases are TGTGCCTGTGACGCGATACTGGGGGATACCTGGGACACCCGACAGATGTTTTTC.

About this clone: Mismatch with germline at one junction end may stem from a read error. V and J are TRDV2 and TRDJ1, with a weak D call TRDD3 (5 bases). In germline, CDR1 is GEAIGNYY, CDR2 EKD. The CDR3 extends over 20 amino acids. The CDR3 loop reads CACDTITAADRGNNTDTLIF. CDR3 DNA sequence: TGTGCCTGTGACACGATAACAGCAGCCGACCGAGGGAATAACACCGATACACTCATCTTT.

Judged by abundance, this clone is medium-sized. The V gene is TRDV2, the J gene TRDJ1; D may be TRDD3 (6 bases). The V and J ends lost 3 bases and 0 bases respectively, with 25 bases between them. Looked up from germline, CDR1 is GEAIGNYY and CDR2 is EKD. The CDR3 is 19 amino acids. This chain's CDR3 is CACDPIAIRGEGYTDKLIF. CDR3 nucleotides: TGTGCCTGTGACCCAATCGCGATACGCGGGGAGGGGTACACCGATAAACTCATCTTT.

The chain has TRDV2 and TRDJ1, with 7 bases matching TRDD3. Unmatched junction bases numbered 18, after V lost 3 bases and J lost 0 bases. The germline CDR1 and CDR2 sequences are GEAIGNYY and EKD. This CDR3 spans 19 amino acids. This chain's CDR3 is CACDPLETGVYLYTDKLIF. The DNA for the CDR3 is TGTGCCTGTGACCCCCTCGAGACTGGGGTATACTTGTACACCGATAAACTCATCTTT.

This clone rates as large. This specimen includes other DNA sequences encoding the same CDR3. The V and J genes are TRDV2 and TRDJ1, with D uncertain. CDR1 and CDR2 (germline): GEAIGNYY, EKD. V was clipped by 1 base and J by 0 bases, with 8 bases between them. The CDR3 consists of 14 residues. The CDR3 region has the DNA TGTGCCTGTGACACAATAATGAACACCGATAAACTCATCTTT. As protein: CACDTIMNTDKLIF.

This clone was found a few times. The amino acid sequence in TCRdb belongs to a much larger clone and departs from this DNA's translation at residue 3, likely a sequencing read error; the sequence shown is translated from the DNA. The V and J genes are TRDV3 and TRDJ1; D perhaps matches TRDD2 (9 bases). In germline, CDR1 is TVYSNPD, CDR2 GDNSRS (reference sequence). There are 19 residues in the CDR3. Trimming took off 2 bases at V and 3 bases at J, with 31 bases between the two ends. The CDR3 loop reads CAFSFLLLLGVTSADKLIF. As DNA, the CDR3 is TGTGCCTTTTCCTTCCTACTCTTACTGGGGGTTACCTCCGCCGATAAACTCATCTTT.

This rearrangement joins TRDV2 to TRDJ1, with 11 nucleotides matching TRDD3. The germline CDR1 and CDR2 sequences are GEAIGNYY and EKD. The junction had 9 bases not matched to a gene; V was cut back by 0 bases and J by 1 base. This CDR3 has 18 amino acids. This CDR3 reads CACDTYSLLGDSTDKLIF. For the CDR3, the DNA is TGTGCCTGTGACACCTATTCCCTACTGGGGGATAGCACCGATAAACTCATCTTT.

This clone is medium-sized by share. This chain joins TRDV2 and TRDJ1; tentatively, D is TRDD3 (6 bases). Germline CDR1 GEAIGNYY, CDR2 EKD. CDR3 length: 15 residues. The V and J ends lost 1 base and 0 bases respectively, with 11 bases between them. CDR3 sequence: CACDTLGAYTDKLIF. The CDR3 DNA reads TGTGCCTGTGACACGTTGGGGGCTTACACCGATAAACTCATCTTT.

About this clone itself: The TCRdb record carries a much larger clone's protein, which differs from this DNA's translation at residue 15; a read error is the likely cause, and the protein listed here is the DNA translation. The chain employs TRDV2 and TRDJ1; the D gene is possibly TRDD3 (6 bases). Germline V lookup: CDR1 GEAIGNYY, CDR2 EKD. The CDR3 is 19 residues long. As DNA, the CDR3 is TGTGCCTGTGACACCGTTGGGGGCCGTCCCTCCCTATACACCCATAAACTCATCTTT. Translating gives CACDTVGGRPSLYTHKLIF.